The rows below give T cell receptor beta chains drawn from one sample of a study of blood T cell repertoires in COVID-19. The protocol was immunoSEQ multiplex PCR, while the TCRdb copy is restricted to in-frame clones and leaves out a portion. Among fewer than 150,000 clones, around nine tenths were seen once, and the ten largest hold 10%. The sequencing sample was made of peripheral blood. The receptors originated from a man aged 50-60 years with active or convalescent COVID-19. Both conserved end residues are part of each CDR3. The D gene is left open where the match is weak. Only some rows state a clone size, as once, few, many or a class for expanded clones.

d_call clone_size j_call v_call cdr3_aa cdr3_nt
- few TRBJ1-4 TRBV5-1 CASRWAQAGDATNEKLFF TGCGCCAGCAGGTGGGCACAGGCGGGGGACGCAACTAATGAAAAACTGTTTTTT
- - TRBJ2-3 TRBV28 CASSSRGGGTDTQYF TGTGCCAGCAGTTCCCGGGGTGGAGGGACAGATACGCAGTATTTT
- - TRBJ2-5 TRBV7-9 CASSPGVGRETQYF TGTGCCAGCAGCCCGGGGGTCGGGAGAGAGACCCAGTACTTC
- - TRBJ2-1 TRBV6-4 CASSDEYNEQFF TGTGCCAGCAGTGACGAGTACAATGAGCAGTTCTTC
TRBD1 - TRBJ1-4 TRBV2 CASRPQDRSNEKLFF TGTGCCAGCAGACCCCAGGACAGGTCGAATGAAAAACTGTTTTTT
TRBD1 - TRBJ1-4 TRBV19 CATKDRGRATNEKLFF TGTGCCACCAAGGACAGGGGACGTGCAACTAATGAAAAACTGTTTTTT
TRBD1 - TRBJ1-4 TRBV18 CASSPKGQSATNEKLFF TGTGCCAGCTCACCAAAGGGACAGTCTGCAACTAATGAAAAACTGTTTTTT
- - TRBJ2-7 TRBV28 CASSATGFHEQYF TGTGCCAGCAGTGCCACAGGGTTCCACGAGCAGTACTTC
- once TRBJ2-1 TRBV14 CASSRKRAAPYNEQFF TGTGCCAGCAGCCGGAAGCGGGCGGCCCCCTACAATGAGCAGTTCTTC
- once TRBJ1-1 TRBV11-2 CASSQPIFISTEAFF TGTGCCAGCAGCCAACCGATTTTCATCAGCACTGAAGCTTTCTTT
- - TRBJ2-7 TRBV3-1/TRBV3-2 CASSQGRLSYEQYF TGTGCCAGCAGCCAAGGCCGCTTGAGCTACGAGCAGTACTTC
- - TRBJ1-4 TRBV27 CASSRHRARIKNEKLFF TGTGCCAGCAGTCGGCACAGGGCCCGGATAAAGAATGAAAAACTGTTTTTT
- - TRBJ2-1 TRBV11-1 CASSLGGYNEQFF TGTGCCAGCAGCTTAGGCGGGTACAATGAGCAGTTCTTC
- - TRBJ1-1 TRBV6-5 CASSYSGAGDTEAFF TGTGCCAGCAGTTACTCTGGCGCAGGGGACACTGAAGCTTTCTTT
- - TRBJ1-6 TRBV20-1 CSASLFRAGEPNSPLHF TGCAGTGCTAGTTTGTTCCGCGCTGGAGAACCTAATTCACCCCTCCACTTT
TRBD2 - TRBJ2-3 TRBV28 CASSFPSSGRGTDTQYF TGTGCCAGCAGTTTCCCCTCTAGCGGGAGGGGGACAGATACGCAGTATTTT
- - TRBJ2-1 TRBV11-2 CASSLELREVTQFF TGTGCCAGCAGCTTGGAGCTGCGGGAAGTCACGCAGTTCTTC
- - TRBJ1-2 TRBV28 CASSLRGGRGYTF TGTGCCAGCAGTTTAAGGGGGGGACGTGGCTACACCTTC
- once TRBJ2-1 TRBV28 CASSFSNEQFF TGTGCCAGCAGTTTCAGCAATGAGCAGTTCTTC
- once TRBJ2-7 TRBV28 CASSFGQGYEQYF TGTGCCAGCAGTTTTGGCCAGGGGTACGAGCAGTACTTC
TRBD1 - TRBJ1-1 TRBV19 CASSKKPGGTEAFF TGTGCCAGTAGTAAGAAGCCAGGGGGAACTGAAGCTTTCTTT
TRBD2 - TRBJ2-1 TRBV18 CASSATSGSDNEQFF TGTGCCAGCTCAGCGACTAGCGGGAGTGATAATGAGCAGTTCTTC
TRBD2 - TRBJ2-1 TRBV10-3 CAISALTSGRTDEQFF TGTGCCATCAGTGCCCTGACTAGCGGGAGAACGGATGAGCAGTTCTTC
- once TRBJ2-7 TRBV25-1 CASRGGWGVRDEQYF TGTGCCAGCAGAGGTGGCTGGGGGGTGAGGGACGAGCAGTACTTC
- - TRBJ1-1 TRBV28 CASSLHRDTEAFF TGTGCCAGCAGTTTACACAGAGACACTGAAGCTTTCTTT
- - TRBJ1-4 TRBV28 CASRVLGEGRANEKLFF TGTGCCAGCCGAGTTTTGGGGGAGGGTCGGGCTAATGAAAAACTGTTTTTT
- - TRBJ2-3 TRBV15 CATSRATRSTDTQYF TGTGCCACCAGCAGAGCAACTAGAAGTACAGATACGCAGTATTTT
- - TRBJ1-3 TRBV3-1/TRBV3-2 CASSQRTVGNTIYF TGTGCCAGCAGCCAGAGGACAGTAGGAAACACCATATATTTT
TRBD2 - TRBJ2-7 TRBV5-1 CASSSGLAGYEQYF TGCGCCAGCAGCTCCGGACTAGCGGGCTACGAGCAGTACTTC
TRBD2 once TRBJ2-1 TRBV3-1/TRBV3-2 CASSQASGAYNEQFF TGTGCCAGCAGCCAAGCTAGCGGGGCCTACAATGAGCAGTTCTTC
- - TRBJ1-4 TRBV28 CASSLPGRGLTNEKLFF TGTGCCAGCAGTTTACCGGGGAGAGGGCTAACTAATGAAAAACTGTTTTTT
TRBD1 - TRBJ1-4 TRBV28 CASSLQGGDEKLFF TGTGCCAGCAGTCTACAGGGGGGAGATGAAAAACTGTTTTTT
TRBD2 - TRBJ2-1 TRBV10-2 CASSEGTSGYVNEQFF TGCGCCAGCAGTGAAGGGACTAGCGGGTACGTCAATGAGCAGTTCTTC
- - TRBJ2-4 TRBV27 CASRRTALAKNIQYF TGTGCCAGCAGGAGGACAGCGCTAGCCAAAAACATTCAGTACTTC
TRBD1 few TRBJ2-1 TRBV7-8 CASSGQGRDEQFF TGTGCCAGCAGCGGACAGGGGAGGGATGAGCAGTTCTTC
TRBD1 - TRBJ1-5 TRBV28 CASFPTQGEWQPQHF TGTGCCAGCTTCCCGACACAGGGGGAGTGGCAGCCCCAGCATTTT
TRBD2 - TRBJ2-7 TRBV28 CASSAGGLGGTIAGGYEQYF TGTGCCAGCAGTGCGGGAGGGCTCGGGGGGACGATAGCGGGAGGGTACGAGCAGTACTTC
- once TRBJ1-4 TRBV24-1 CATSETGSSDEKLFF TGTGCCACCAGTGAAACCGGGTCTTCTGATGAAAAACTGTTTTTT
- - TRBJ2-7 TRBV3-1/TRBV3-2 CASSLFYEQYF TGTGCCAGCAGCCTCTTCTACGAGCAGTACTTC
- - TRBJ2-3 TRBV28 CASSLGGALGDTQYF TGTGCCAGCAGTTTAGGGGGGGCCCTTGGAGATACGCAGTATTTT
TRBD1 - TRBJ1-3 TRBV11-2 CASSFPGGSNSGNTIYF TGTGCCAGCAGCTTTCCAGGGGGCTCTAACTCTGGAAACACCATATATTTT
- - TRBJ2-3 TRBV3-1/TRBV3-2 CASSHGGKGAQYF TGTGCCAGCAGCCACGGCGGGAAGGGAGCGCAGTATTTT
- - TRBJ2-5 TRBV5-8 CASTWGGPRETQYF TGTGCCAGCACCTGGGGGGGGCCCAGGGAGACCCAGTACTTC
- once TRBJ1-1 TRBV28 CASRVSRGMNTEAFF TGTGCCAGCAGAGTTTCCAGGGGTATGAACACTGAAGCTTTCTTT
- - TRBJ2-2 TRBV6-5 CATETGRSNTGELFF TGTGCCACCGAGACAGGGAGGAGTAACACCGGGGAGCTGTTTTTT
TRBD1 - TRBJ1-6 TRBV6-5 CASSLPGQGSSPLHF TGTGCCAGCAGTCTACCGGGACAGGGAAGCTCACCCCTCCACTTT
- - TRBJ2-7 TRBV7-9 CASSLKEGEQYF TGTGCCAGCAGCTTAAAGGAGGGCGAGCAGTACTTC
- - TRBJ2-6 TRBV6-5 CASSPRAGANVLTF TGTGCCAGCAGTCCCCGAGCTGGGGCCAACGTCCTGACTTTC
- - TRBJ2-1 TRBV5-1 CASSRGYGSYNEQFF TGCGCCAGCAGCCGGGGGTACGGCTCCTACAATGAGCAGTTCTTC
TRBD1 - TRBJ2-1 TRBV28 CASSSTGTGRGEQFF TGTGCCAGCAGTTCGACCGGGACAGGGAGAGGTGAGCAGTTCTTC
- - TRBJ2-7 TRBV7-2 CASSLGLSGYEQYF TGTGCCAGCAGCTTAGGGTTGTCGGGCTACGAGCAGTACTTC
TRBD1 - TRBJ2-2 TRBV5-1 CASSYRDSTGELFF TGCGCCAGCAGCTACAGGGACAGCACCGGGGAGCTGTTTTTT
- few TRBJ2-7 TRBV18 CASSPRRPGEQYF TGTGCCAGCTCACCTCGGCGCCCGGGAGAGCAGTACTTC
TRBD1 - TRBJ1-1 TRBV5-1 CASSEDRALTYTEAFF TGCGCCAGCAGCGAGGACAGGGCCTTAACGTACACTGAAGCTTTCTTT
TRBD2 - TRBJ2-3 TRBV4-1 CASSLREGDTQYF TGCGCCAGCAGCCTCAGGGAGGGAGATACGCAGTATTTT
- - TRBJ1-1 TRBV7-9 CASSLWGDTEAFF TGTGCCAGCAGCTTATGGGGGGACACTGAAGCTTTCTTT
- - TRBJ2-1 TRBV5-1 CASSRGETNEQFF TGCGCCAGCAGCCGGGGAGAGACTAATGAGCAGTTCTTC
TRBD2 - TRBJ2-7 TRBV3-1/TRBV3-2 CASSQLSGTSYEQYF TGTGCCAGCAGCCAACTTAGCGGGACCTCCTACGAGCAGTACTTC